These 18 T cell receptor beta chains came from one sample sequenced in a study of blood T cell repertoires in COVID-19. Assay used: immunoSEQ multiplex PCR; TCRdb lists only in-frame clones, some missing. Of around 93,000 clones listed, approximately 87% were seen once; the top ten hold 15%. The sequenced sample consisted of peripheral blood. These receptors all stem from a human donor in a cohort sampled during active COVID-19.

This clone was observed a few times. The chain couples TRBV7-3 to TRBJ2-2; 12 positions match TRBD2. V dropped 5 bases and J dropped 6; count of bases not matched to a gene: 7. Germline lookup yields CDR1 SGHTA and CDR2 FQGTGA. CDR3 length: 16 residues. CDR3 sequence: CASSRRLAGESGELFF. The DNA for the CDR3 is TGTGCCAGCAGCCGGAGACTAGCGGGGGAGTCCGGGGAGCTGTTTTTT.

The count of this clone is one. The chain couples TRBV6-5 to TRBJ2-3; weak D call: TRBD1 (6 bases). Trimming removed 5 bases from V and 5 bases from J, with 17 bases in between. This CDR3 spans 15 amino acids. CDR1 MNHEY and CDR2 SVGAGI come from the germline V gene. CDR3 DNA: TGTGCCAGCAGTACCAAAGGACAGCGAGGAGATACGCAGTATTTT. Amino acid sequence: CASSTKGQRGDTQYF.

The J gene is TRBJ2-5, the V gene TRBV29-1, with D maybe TRBD2 (6 bases). V was cut by 7 bases and J by 9 bases, with 21 bases left in between. Germline CDR1 is SQVTM and CDR2 is ANQGSEA. The CDR3 runs to 13 residues. The CDR3 nucleotides read TGCAGCGCCAAGGAACAGGCGCCGGGGGCCCAGTACTTC. It codes for CSAKEQAPGAQYF.

This chain joins TRBV7-9 and TRBJ1-4; perhaps TRBD1 as D (6 bases). The CDR3 extends over 14 amino acids. Germline V gene data show CDR1 as SEHNR and CDR2 as FQNEAQ (reference sequence). Trimming took 5 bases from V and 8 from J, leaving 15 bases between them. This CDR3 reads CASSPTGKHEKLFF. The DNA of the CDR3 is TGTGCCAGCAGCCCCACAGGGAAGCACGAAAAACTGTTTTTT.

This rearrangement joins TRBV10-1 to TRBJ2-2, with 7 positions matching TRBD1. Germline CDR1 is WNHNN and CDR2 is SYGVQD (reference sequence). V lost 0 bases and J lost 2; bases outside the gene matches: 3. This CDR3 region has 16 residues. CDR3 in DNA: TGCGCCAGCAGTGAGTCCGGGACAGCAAACACCGGGGAGCTGTTTTTT. Protein sequence: CASSESGTANTGELFF.

The V gene is TRBV20-1, the J gene TRBJ1-5; maybe TRBD1 (5 bases). Germline CDR1 is DFQATT and CDR2 is SNEGSKA (reference sequence). The V end was cut by 3 bases, the J end by 0 bases, with 9 bases between. This CDR3 has 14 residues. The CDR3 DNA reads as TGCAGTGCTAGTCAGGACATTAGCAATCAGCCCCAGCATTTT. Translated, it gives CSASQDISNQPQHF.

V usage is TRBV2 and J usage is TRBJ1-1; 8 bases are a match to TRBD1. V trimming: 6 bases; J trimming: 1 base; junction bases outside the gene matches: 1. Germline CDR1 is SNHLY and CDR2 is FYNNEI. The CDR3 is 13 residues long. CDR3 nucleotides: TGTGCCAGCAGAGGACAGGGGAACACTGAAGCTTTCTTT. As protein: CASRGQGNTEAFF.

This chain joins TRBV12-3 or TRBV12-4 and TRBJ2-1; D is possibly TRBD1 (7 bases). This CDR3 is 13 amino acids long. V lost 6 bases, J lost 8 bases, and 14 bases lay in between. CDR3: CASSARGAHEQFF. DNA of the CDR3: TGTGCCAGCAGCGCCAGGGGGGCCCATGAGCAGTTCTTC.

The gene calls are TRBV29-1 and TRBJ2-3, with D perhaps TRBD2 (5 bases). Trimming shortened V by 6 bases and J by 0 bases, and 13 bases separated the two germline ends. Germline CDR1 reads SQVTM; CDR2 reads ANQGSEA. The CDR3 length is 14 residues. This CDR3 reads CSVGLATSTDTQYF. The CDR3 nucleotides are TGCAGCGTGGGTTTAGCGACTAGCACAGATACGCAGTATTTT.

This chain connects TRBV20-1 to TRBJ2-1; the match to TRBD2 covers 7 bases. This CDR3 comprises 15 residues. The germline gives CDR1 DFQATT, CDR2 SNEGSKA (reference sequence). Trimming cost V 3 bases and J 2 bases; bases outside gene matches: 7. The CDR3 protein is CSASTHGGTYNEQFF. CDR3 DNA: TGCAGTGCTAGTACGCACGGGGGGACCTACAATGAGCAGTTCTTC.

The chain couples TRBV6-5 to TRBJ2-1, with 9 nucleotides matching TRBD1. V dropped 0 bases and J dropped 5; count of bases not matched to a gene: 5. This CDR3 comprises 16 residues. Per the germline V gene, CDR1 is MNHEY and CDR2 is SVGAGI. CDR3 sequence (DNA): TGTGCCAGCAGTTACTCCCGGGACAGGGCTAACAATGAGCAGTTCTTC. Its protein is CASSYSRDRANNEQFF.

CDR3: CASSLDPNSEAFF. The DNA of the CDR3 is TGCGCCAGCAGCTTGGATCCCAACTCAGAAGCTTTCTTT. The V call is TRBV5-1, the J call TRBJ1-1; D remains unclear. V was pared by 0 bases and J by 8 bases, with 11 bases between. CDR3 length equals 13 residues. Per germline, CDR1 SGHRS and CDR2 YFSETQ.

The chain couples TRBV29-1 to TRBJ2-1; TRBD2 matches 14 bases. Germline V CDR1 and CDR2: SQVTM, ANQGSEA. V lost 2 bases to trimming and J lost 4 bases; unmatched junction nucleotides: 13. This CDR3 is 19 amino acids long. Here the CDR3 DNA reads TGCAGCGTTGAACCCGGGGGGACTAGCGGGAGCCTACCTTACAATGAGCAGTTCTTC. As protein: CSVEPGGTSGSLPYNEQFF.

The V and J genes are TRBV7-8 and TRBJ2-7; 7 nucleotides agree with TRBD1. The V segment lost 10 bases and the J segment 4 bases; nucleotides outside the gene matches: 7. Germline V gene lookup returns CDR1 SGHVS and CDR2 FQNEAQ. The length of the CDR3 is 12 residues. The CDR3 bases are TGTGCCACCCAGGGGGTTGTGTACGAGCAGTACTTC. Residues: CATQGVVYEQYF.

This chain links TRBV7-9 with TRBJ2-5; D perhaps matches TRBD1 (5 bases). This CDR3 comprises 14 residues. CDR1 is SEHNR and CDR2 is FQNEAQ in the germline V gene (reference sequence). The V gene lost 5 bases and the J gene lost 2 bases, with 12 bases spanning the gap. The CDR3 DNA reads TGTGCCAGCAGCCCCACTCAGGGACAAGAGACCCAGTACTTC. Its protein is CASSPTQGQETQYF.

The V and J genes are TRBV19 and TRBJ1-2, with TRBD1 as a possible D gene (5 bases). Germline CDR1 and CDR2: LNHDA and SQIVND (reference sequence). V lost 2 bases, J lost 0 bases, and 13 bases lay in between. This CDR3 region has 16 residues. The CDR3 DNA reads TGTGCCAGTAGTATAAATAGCGGGGCCACTAACTATGGCTACACCTTC. Protein product: CASSINSGATNYGYTF.

V gene TRBV10-1 combines with J gene TRBJ2-1; 14 bases match TRBD2. The CDR3 contains 16 residues. Germline V CDR1 and CDR2: WNHNN, SYGVQD (reference sequence). V was pared by 0 bases and J by 7 bases, with 2 bases of the junction left unmatched. The CDR3 spells CASSESGTSGSNEQFF. The CDR3 coding sequence is TGCGCCAGCAGTGAGTCGGGGACTAGCGGGAGTAATGAGCAGTTCTTC.

CDR3 sequence: CASSQHLAGGQETQYF. In nucleotides, the CDR3 is TGCGCCAGCAGCCAGCATCTAGCGGGAGGCCAAGAGACCCAGTACTTC. The chain uses TRBV5-1 and TRBJ2-5; TRBD2 matches at 11 bases. Germline V CDR1 and CDR2: SGHRS, YFSETQ. The J segment lost 1 base and the V segment lost 4 bases, leaving 6 bases of the junction unmatched. The length of the CDR3 is 16 residues.